This is a list of T cell receptor beta chains from one sample in a study of identical twins. Via MiXCR, TCRdb re-called the 5' RACE reads, giving one row per CDR3 protein. Of about 1.7 million distinct CDR3 sequences in the sample, about 32% were seen once. The sequenced sample consisted of cord blood. Receptor source: a newborn girl in good health. CDR3s include the opening cysteine and the closing phenylalanine or tryptophan. D genes are given only for firm matches. Clone size is given for some rows only: seen once, a few or many times, or a class if the clone is expanded.

d_gene	j_gene	abundance	v_gene	CDR3nt	CDR3aa
TRBD2	TRBJ2-5	.	TRBV20-1	TGCAGTGCTAGACCGGGACTAGCGGTAATAGAGACCCAGTACTTC	CSARPGLAVIETQYF
.	TRBJ2-7	few	TRBV5-6	TGTGCCAGCAGCTTCAATATTGGGGATTCCTACGAGCAGTACTTC	CASSFNIGDSYEQYF
.	TRBJ2-3	.	TRBV9	TGTGCCAGCAGCGTAGGGCTAGCTCTTCGCACAGATACGCAGTATTTT	CASSVGLALRTDTQYF
.	TRBJ1-2	few	TRBV28	TGTGCCAGCAGTTTGGTAAACCGAGGACAGATTGGCTACACCTTC	CASSLVNRGQIGYTF
TRBD2	TRBJ2-3	.	TRBV7-2	TGTGCCAGCAGCTTAATGGGTTTGCGACTAGCGGGGAGCACAGATACGCAGTATTTT	CASSLMGLRLAGSTDTQYF
TRBD1	TRBJ2-3	.	TRBV29-1	TGCAGCGTTGAGGACAGGGACACAGATACGCAGTATTTT	CSVEDRDTDTQYF
.	TRBJ1-2	.	TRBV2	TGTGCCAGCAGTGAAGGGGAGGGTACCTATGGAGGCTACACCTTC	CASSEGEGTYGGYTF
.	TRBJ1-6	few	TRBV10-3	TGTGCCATCAGTCAAGAGGGGGGCTCCTATAATTCACCCCCCCACTTT	CAISQEGGSYNSPPHF
.	TRBJ1-5	.	TRBV4-1	TGCGCCAGCAGCCAGATAGACAGGAATCAGCCCCAGCATTTT	CASSQIDRNQPQHF
.	TRBJ1-4	few	TRBV6-5	TGTGCCAGCAGTTACCGTACTCAGGGGAGGGGGGAAAAACTGTTTTTT	CASSYRTQGRGEKLFF
TRBD1	TRBJ1-1	few	TRBV20-1	TGCAGTGCTCCAGACAGGGGGCTGAACACTGAAGCTTTCTTT	CSAPDRGLNTEAFF
.	TRBJ2-5	.	TRBV4-2	TGTGCCAGCAGCCAAGAGCAAACTGGAGGGACCCAGTACTTC	CASSQEQTGGTQYF
.	TRBJ1-6	.	TRBV4-2	TGTGCCAGCAGCCAAGAGACTAGCGGGGCCACCCTGGCCCTCCACTTT	CASSQETSGATLALHF
.	TRBJ1-2	.	TRBV28	TGTGCCAGCAGTTTTAGTGACAGACACTATGGCTACACCTTC	CASSFSDRHYGYTF
.	TRBJ2-3	.	TRBV20-1	TGCAGTGCCAGACGGGCTACCACAGATACGCAGTATTTT	CSARRATTDTQYF
.	TRBJ2-1	.	TRBV28	TGTGCCAGCAGTTTATACGGACTTACGAACGATGAGCAGTTCTTC	CASSLYGLTNDEQFF
TRBD2	TRBJ2-3	few	TRBV20-1	TGCAGTGCTAGCCGGGGTAGCGGGAGAGGCACAGATACGCAGTATTTT	CSASRGSGRGTDTQYF
.	TRBJ2-1	few	TRBV2	TGTGCCAGCAGGACCAGCAACAATGAGCAGTTCTTC	CASRTSNNEQFF
TRBD2	TRBJ2-1	few	TRBV29-1	TGCAGCGTTGTACCTAGCGGGAGAATCAATGAGCAGTTCTTC	CSVVPSGRINEQFF
TRBD2	TRBJ2-5	.	TRBV4-2	TGTGCCAGCAGCCAAGGTTTCCGCTCTAGCGGGAGAGGGGAGACCCAGTACTTC	CASSQGFRSSGRGETQYF
.	TRBJ2-3	few	TRBV6-2/TRBV6-3	TGTGCCAGCAGTTACATGAGAAGCCTCCCAGATACGCAGTATTTT	CASSYMRSLPDTQYF
.	TRBJ2-4	few	TRBV3-1	TGTGCCAGCAGCCGCATAAACCGGGACTCAGCCAAAAACATTCAGTACTTC	CASSRINRDSAKNIQYF
.	TRBJ1-1	few	TRBV7-9	TGTGCCAGCAGCCCGCGGACGCAGCTACTGAACACTGAAGCTTTCTTT	CASSPRTQLLNTEAFF
.	TRBJ1-2	.	TRBV2	TGTGCCAGCAGTGAACTCGGTATTCCCAATATGTATGGCTACACCTTC	CASSELGIPNMYGYTF
TRBD1	TRBJ1-4	.	TRBV10-2	TGCGCCAGCAGTGAGACCGGGACAGGGAGTGAAAAACTGTTTTTT	CASSETGTGSEKLFF
TRBD2	TRBJ2-1	many	TRBV7-2	TGTGCCAGCAGCTTAGGACTAGCGGTTTCAAGGTGGACTCACAATGAGCAGTTCTTC	CASSLGLAVSRWTHNEQFF
TRBD2	TRBJ2-7	few	TRBV9	TGTGCCAGCAGCCCCCGACTAGCAGAAGCCTACGAGCAGTACTTC	CASSPRLAEAYEQYF
.	TRBJ1-2	.	TRBV5-1	TGCGCCAGCAGCTTATCTCCCGTATATGGCTACACCTTC	CASSLSPVYGYTF
.	TRBJ2-5	few	TRBV29-1	TGCAGCGTTGCCGACGGGTGGGAGACCCAGTACTTC	CSVADGWETQYF
TRBD1	TRBJ2-6	.	TRBV5-1	TGCGCCAGCATCTATTCGGGACAGGGGGCCAACGTCCTGACTTTC	CASIYSGQGANVLTF
TRBD1	TRBJ2-7	few	TRBV12-3/TRBV12-4	TGTGCCAGCAGTTGGGGGACAGTGTCCTACGAGCAGTACTTC	CASSWGTVSYEQYF
TRBD1	TRBJ2-3	.	TRBV2	TGTGCCAGCAGTCCCACAGGGGTGCCCACAGATACGCAGTATTTT	CASSPTGVPTDTQYF
TRBD2	TRBJ2-1	many	TRBV2	TGTGCCATCAGGACTAGCGGCTACAATGAGCAGTTCTTC	CAIRTSGYNEQFF
.	TRBJ2-1	.	TRBV6-1	TGTGCCAGCAGTGAGGGCAGGGAATTGAACAATGAGCAGTTCTTC	CASSEGRELNNEQFF
TRBD1	TRBJ1-2	.	TRBV5-1	TGCGCCAGCAGCCCGGGGACAGCCACTGGGGACTATGGCTACACCTTC	CASSPGTATGDYGYTF
.	TRBJ2-1	.	TRBV6-2/TRBV6-3	TGTGCCAGCAGTCCCCGGAGGTGGGGGGTGTTCTACAATGAGCAGTTCTTC	CASSPRRWGVFYNEQFF
.	TRBJ2-5	few	TRBV5-1	TGCGCCAGCAGCGAACCTGGGAGAGAGACCCAGTACTTC	CASSEPGRETQYF
.	TRBJ1-6	many	TRBV25-1	TGTGCCAGCAGCACCCGAGACAGCTCCTATAATTCACCCCTCCACTTT	CASSTRDSSYNSPLHF
.	TRBJ1-2	.	TRBV28	TGTGCCAGCAGTTTAATAGGACCCCCCTTGGGCTACACCTTC	CASSLIGPPLGYTF
TRBD2	TRBJ2-1	.	TRBV20-1	TGCAGTGCTAGACTAGCGGGTAGTGTTGGGCAGTTCTTC	CSARLAGSVGQFF
TRBD2	TRBJ2-7	few	TRBV28	TGTGCCAGCAGTTTAATGGCTAGCGGGAGTAGGGGTTACAATGAGCAGTACTTC	CASSLMASGSRGYNEQYF
TRBD1	TRBJ1-2	.	TRBV18	TGTGCCAGCCTTGAGGGACAGGCCTATGGCTACACCTTC	CASLEGQAYGYTF
TRBD1	TRBJ1-1	.	TRBV11-1	TGTGCCAGCAGCTTATGGGGACAGGGTGCTCGTAGGGGACAGGGGAGGAACACTGAGGCTTTCTTT	CASSLWGQGARRGQGRNTEAFF
.	TRBJ1-2	.	TRBV12-5	TGTGCTAGTGGTTTGCCGTGGGCCCCCTATGGCTACACCTTC	CASGLPWAPYGYTF
.	TRBJ2-3	.	TRBV27	TGTGCCAGCAGTTTATTAGGGCGAGATACGCAGTATTTT	CASSLLGRDTQYF
TRBD1	TRBJ1-1	once	TRBV10-3	TGTGCCATCAGTGAGGAAAACAGGGGGGGGAACACTGGAGCTTTCTTT	CAISEENRGGNTGAFF
.	TRBJ2-7	many	TRBV24-1	TGTGCCACCAGTGAAAAAGGGTCCTACGAGCAGTACTTC	CATSEKGSYEQYF
.	TRBJ1-5	few	TRBV19	TGTGCCAGTAGTATTATCGGGGGCATGAGCAATCAGCCCCAGCATTTT	CASSIIGGMSNQPQHF
.	TRBJ1-2	few	TRBV6-2/TRBV6-3	TGTGCCAGCAGTTACCCCTCCGCGGCAGGGAACTATGGCTACACCTTC	CASSYPSAAGNYGYTF
.	TRBJ1-1	few	TRBV10-3	TGTGCCACTTCGACTATAGAGAACACTGAAGCTTTCTTT	CATSTIENTEAFF
.	TRBJ1-1	.	TRBV2	TGTGCCAGCAGTGAATCAGCAGCCCTGAACACTGAAGCTTTCTTT	CASSESAALNTEAFF
TRBD2	TRBJ2-1	.	TRBV12-3/TRBV12-4	TGTGCCAGCAGACTGAGCGGGGGATACAATGAGCAGTTCTTC	CASRLSGGYNEQFF
TRBD1	TRBJ2-7	.	TRBV6-5	TGTGCCAGCAGTTACGGTCAGACAGGGGGTCGCTACGAGCAGTACTTC	CASSYGQTGGRYEQYF
TRBD1	TRBJ1-4	.	TRBV15	TGTGCCACCAGCAGAGAAACAGGGGGCACTAATGAAAAACTGTTTTTT	CATSRETGGTNEKLFF
.	TRBJ1-1	.	TRBV11-2	TGTGCCAGCAGCTTAATGGCGTGGCGGCCGGGGAACACTGAAGTTTTCTTT	CASSLMAWRPGNTEVFF
TRBD1	TRBJ1-5	few	TRBV6-6	TGTGCCAGCAGTTCCGGAAGACAGGGTGATCAGCCCCAGCATTTT	CASSSGRQGDQPQHF